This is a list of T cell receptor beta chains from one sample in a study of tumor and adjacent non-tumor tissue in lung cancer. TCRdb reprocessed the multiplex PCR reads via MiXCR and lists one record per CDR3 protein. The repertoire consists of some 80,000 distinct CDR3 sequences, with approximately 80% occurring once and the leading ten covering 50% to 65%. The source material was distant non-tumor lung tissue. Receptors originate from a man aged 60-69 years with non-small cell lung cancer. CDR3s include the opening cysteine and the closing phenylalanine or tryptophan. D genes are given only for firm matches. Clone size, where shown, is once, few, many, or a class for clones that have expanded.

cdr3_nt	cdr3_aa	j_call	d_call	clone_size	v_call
TGTGCCAGCAGCTCTTCGACGACTCAGCCCCAGCATTTT	CASSSSTTQPQHF	TRBJ1-5	.	.	TRBV6-2/TRBV6-3
TGCGCCAGCAGTCAAGATACCGGGACATGGGAAAACATTCAGTACTTC	CASSQDTGTWENIQYF	TRBJ2-4	.	.	TRBV4-3
TGCGCCAGCAGCCCTACCGGGGCGAACACTGAAGCTTTCTTT	CASSPTGANTEAFF	TRBJ1-1	.	.	TRBV5-1
TGTGCCAGCAGTTCATATCCGGGACTGGCCAACACCGGGGAGCTGTTTTTT	CASSSYPGLANTGELFF	TRBJ2-2	.	.	TRBV6-6
TGCAGAGCTATACTCGCCCTCACCTCGGAGACCCAGTACTTT	CRAILALTSETQYF	TRBJ2-5	.	once	TRBV20-1
TGCGCCAGCAGCTCAGGGACTAGCGGGGGTTTCGCAGATACGCAGTATTTT	CASSSGTSGGFADTQYF	TRBJ2-3	TRBD2	.	TRBV5-1
TGTGCCAGCAGTCCACGCACGTCGAGGGTCACATATACGCAGTATTTT	CASSPRTSRVTYTQYF	TRBJ2-3	.	.	TRBV11-3
TGCGCCAGCAGCCAAGATCGGGCAGGGAAGGCTATTAAGTACTTC	CASSQDRAGKAIKYF	TRBJ2-4	.	.	TRBV4-3
TGTGCCAGCATCGAACAGGGGTCGAGCTCTGGAAACACTATATACTTT	CASIEQGSSSGNTIYF	TRBJ1-3	TRBD1	few	TRBV11-2
TGTGCCAGCAGTTTCCGACAGGTGCGCGGCTACACCTTC	CASSFRQVRGYTF	TRBJ1-2	.	many	TRBV12-3/TRBV12-4
TGTACCAGCAGCTCCGTTCGTGGGACCGTAAGTGAAAAACTGTTCTTT	CTSSSVRGTVSEKLFF	TRBJ1-4	.	.	TRBV7-9
TGTTCCAGTAGCCCACGCACGCCGAGGGTCACGGATACGCAGTATTTT	CSSSPRTPRVTDTQYF	TRBJ2-3	.	.	TRBV11-3
TGCACCAGCAGCTCGGCGTTGGGTAATGAAAAATTGTTTTTT	CTSSSALGNEKLFF	TRBJ1-4	.	.	TRBV5-1
TGTGCCAGCAGCCCCAACACCGGGGAGCTGTTTTTT	CASSPNTGELFF	TRBJ2-2	.	.	TRBV11-3
TGCAGCCTTGAAGATCCGACAGCCGGAGGGGGGCTGTTTTTT	CSLEDPTAGGGLFF	TRBJ2-2	.	.	TRBV29-1
TGTGCCAGCAGTCCGGGACTAGCGTGGTCCTACGAGCAGTACTTC	CASSPGLAWSYEQYF	TRBJ2-7	TRBD2	.	TRBV5-6
TGCAGCGTGACAGGGACTAGCGGGTTCATCAGGGAGCTGTTTTTT	CSVTGTSGFIRELFF	TRBJ2-2	TRBD2	.	TRBV29-1
TGTGCCAGCAGCTTGGTCCCGACTAGCGAAAGGGGCAGCGGGGAGCAGTACTTC	CASSLVPTSERGSGEQYF	TRBJ2-7	TRBD2	many	TRBV5-5
TGCAGTGTTCCCTCTCCGGGACTAGCGGGAGGCTCATACAATGAGCAGTTCTTC	CSVPSPGLAGGSYNEQFF	TRBJ2-1	TRBD2	.	TRBV20-1
TGTGCCAGCAGTGAGGGGGGAGACACTGATACGCAGTATTTT	CASSEGGDTDTQYF	TRBJ2-3	.	.	TRBV6-4
TGTGTCAGCAGCCAAGCGGGTTTTCGACTCCGAGGGACCGGGGAGCTGTTTTTT	CVSSQAGFRLRGTGELFF	TRBJ2-2	.	once	TRBV11-3
TGTGGCAGCACTGACCAGACAGCCCGCAATGAACAGTTCTTC	CGSTDQTARNEQFF	TRBJ2-1	.	.	TRBV6-2/TRBV6-3
TGTGCCAGCAGCTTTTTTGGGGGAAGCAATTGGCCCCAGCATTTT	CASSFFGGSNWPQHF	TRBJ1-5	.	.	TRBV5-4
TGCAGTGCTAGAGACTTCCGAGGGACTAGCGGCACACATACTCAGTATTTT	CSARDFRGTSGTHTQYF	TRBJ2-3	TRBD2	.	TRBV20-1
TGCGCCTGCAGTTACCTCTACGGGAACACTGAAGCTTTCTTT	CACSYLYGNTEAFF	TRBJ1-1	.	.	TRBV6-2/TRBV6-3
TGTGCCAGTAGCTCCGACTTTCGCGGGGAGCTGTTATTT	CASSSDFRGELLF	TRBJ2-2	.	.	TRBV11-3
TGTGCCAGCAGCTCTGCTGGGGAAGATACCCAGCACTTC	CASSSAGEDTQHF	TRBJ2-5	.	.	TRBV11-2
TGCAGTGCTAGAGATCTGCGGCTGGCCCAAGAGACCCAGTACTTC	CSARDLRLAQETQYF	TRBJ2-5	.	many	TRBV20-1
TGTGTTAGCAGCCGATCGTGGAGCTCCTACAATGAGCAGCTCTTC	CVSSRSWSSYNEQLF	TRBJ2-1	.	.	TRBV13
TGCATCAGCAGTGAGTTCTCAGGGGAGCTGTTTTTT	CISSEFSGELFF	TRBJ2-2	.	.	TRBV10-2
TGTGCCAGCGACGATGGGGGAGTCACTCGCTACGAGCAATACTTC	CASDDGGVTRYEQYF	TRBJ2-7	.	.	TRBV6-5
TGTGCCAGCAGCCAAATCGGACAGCTTGAGAACACTGAAGCATTCTTC	CASSQIGQLENTEAFF	TRBJ1-1	.	.	TRBV4-2
TGTTCCAGCCGTGGGCTCTCCCAAGAGGCCCAGTACTTC	CSSRGLSQEAQYF	TRBJ2-5	.	.	TRBV6-5
TGCGCCAGCAGCCAAGAACATGGGAATTATGGCTACACCTTC	CASSQEHGNYGYTF	TRBJ1-2	.	.	TRBV4-3
TGTGTCAGTTCCGGGTCCGCGCCCCTGATCCAGTACTTC	CVSSGSAPLIQYF	TRBJ2-5	.	.	TRBV11-3
TGTGCCAGTAGTTACACGACAGGGACTGATTCACAGCTCCACTTT	CASSYTTGTDSQLHF	TRBJ1-6	TRBD1	.	TRBV6-5
TGCGCCAGCAGCCAAAACCGGGACTACCAAAACAGTGGGCAGTTCTTC	CASSQNRDYQNSGQFF	TRBJ2-1	TRBD2	.	TRBV4-3
TGTGCCACCAGTTCCCTCCGTAGGGAGCAGGGGGGCACAGATACGCAGTATTTT	CATSSLRREQGGTDTQYF	TRBJ2-3	TRBD1	.	TRBV11-3
TGTACCAGCAGCTACCAGGGGGCAGATATGCAGCATTTT	CTSSYQGADMQHF	TRBJ1-5	TRBD1	.	TRBV11-3
TGTGCCACCAGTGATTCCGCATCTAGCGGGGTACGAAATGAGAAGTTCTTC	CATSDSASSGVRNEKFF	TRBJ2-1	TRBD2	.	TRBV24-1
TGTGCCAGCAGTCCTAGCGGGGACACCGGGGAGCTGTTTTTT	CASSPSGDTGELFF	TRBJ2-2	TRBD2	.	TRBV12-3/TRBV12-4
TGTGCCAGCAGCTTGGTCAGGCAGAATAATTCACCCCTCCACTTT	CASSLVRQNNSPLHF	TRBJ1-6	.	.	TRBV7-2
TGTGCCAGTTCTAGCGGGACGATTTTTTGGGAGCTGTTTTTT	CASSSGTIFWELFF	TRBJ2-2	TRBD2	many	TRBV6-2/TRBV6-3
TGCAGTGCTAGAGATCCTAAGCGGTGGGGCACAGAGACCCAGTACTTC	CSARDPKRWGTETQYF	TRBJ2-5	.	.	TRBV20-1
TGTGCCATCAAGGGAGCCCCTGTCTACGAGCAGTACTTC	CAIKGAPVYEQYF	TRBJ2-7	.	.	TRBV10-3
TGTGCCAGCAGTCCTCTAGCGAACACAGATACGCAGTATTTT	CASSPLANTDTQYF	TRBJ2-3	.	many	TRBV11-2
TGTGTCAGCAGCTTAAGCCCCACAGATATGCAGTATTTT	CVSSLSPTDMQYF	TRBJ2-3	.	.	TRBV11-2
TGCAGCGTTGTTGGGGGGGTGTCAGATACGCAGTATTTT	CSVVGGVSDTQYF	TRBJ2-3	TRBD2	many	TRBV29-1
TGCGCCAGCAGCCAATATAGGGCGGGCACCATAGATACGCAGTATTTT	CASSQYRAGTIDTQYF	TRBJ2-3	.	.	TRBV4-3
TGTGCCAGCAGTTACTCCACAGAGATGAACGCTGAAGCTTTCTTT	CASSYSTEMNAEAFF	TRBJ1-1	.	once	TRBV6-5
TGCGCCAGCAGCCAAGATGGGACAGGGACTCGCACCGGGGATCGGTTTTTT	CASSQDGTGTRTGDRFF	TRBJ2-2	TRBD1	.	TRBV4-1
TGTGCCAGCGCCTCTACAAGGGAAGAGACACAATACTTC	CASASTREETQYF	TRBJ2-5	.	.	TRBV11-2
TGTGTCAGCAGCTTAGACTGGACAGATACGCAGTATTTT	CVSSLDWTDTQYF	TRBJ2-3	.	.	TRBV11-2
TGCAGCGTTGGAGTACTGGGGAAGCTGTTTTTT	CSVGVLGKLFF	TRBJ2-2	.	.	TRBV29-1